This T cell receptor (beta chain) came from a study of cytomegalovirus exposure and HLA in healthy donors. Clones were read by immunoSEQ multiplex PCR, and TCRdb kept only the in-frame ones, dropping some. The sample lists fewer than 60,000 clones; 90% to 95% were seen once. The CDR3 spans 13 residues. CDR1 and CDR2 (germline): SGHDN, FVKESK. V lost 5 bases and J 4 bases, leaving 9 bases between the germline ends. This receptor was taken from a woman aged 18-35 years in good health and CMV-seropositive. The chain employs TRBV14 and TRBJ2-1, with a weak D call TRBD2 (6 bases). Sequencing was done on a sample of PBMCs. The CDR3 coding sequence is TGTGCCAGCAGCGGACGGGGGTACAATGAGCAGTTCTTC. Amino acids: CASSGRGYNEQFF.